This TCR beta chain comes out of a study of early T cells in non-severe SARS-CoV-2 infection. The overall study: Bulk RNA from unsorted whole blood was sequenced; chains were unpaired.

Unique molecular identifiers were added to individual cDNA molecules. TCRdb called the 5' RACE reads again in MiXCR, with one record for every CDR3 protein. This sample has tens of thousands of distinct CDR3 sequences, with roughly a tenth found just once. Many counts were recorded for this clonotype. Its antigen is as yet unknown. Study-level results: The matching step, a VDJdb search, favored anti-spike CD8 responses and missed private and CD4 specificities.

From germline, CDR1 is SGHRS and CDR2 YFSETQ. The CDR3 is 16 residues long. Trimming left V 3 bases short and J 7 bases short, with 19 bases between. The clonotype originates from an adult who was a healthcare worker with PCR-confirmed SARS-CoV-2 infection or an uninfected control (not recorded which). The chain couples TRBV5-1 to TRBJ1-4; TRBD1 might be the D (5 bases). The specimen was whole blood. CDR3: CASSSFQGGRGEKLFF. In DNA, the CDR3 is TGCGCCAGCAGCTCCTTCCAGGGTGGTCGCGGTGAAAAACTGTTTTTT.